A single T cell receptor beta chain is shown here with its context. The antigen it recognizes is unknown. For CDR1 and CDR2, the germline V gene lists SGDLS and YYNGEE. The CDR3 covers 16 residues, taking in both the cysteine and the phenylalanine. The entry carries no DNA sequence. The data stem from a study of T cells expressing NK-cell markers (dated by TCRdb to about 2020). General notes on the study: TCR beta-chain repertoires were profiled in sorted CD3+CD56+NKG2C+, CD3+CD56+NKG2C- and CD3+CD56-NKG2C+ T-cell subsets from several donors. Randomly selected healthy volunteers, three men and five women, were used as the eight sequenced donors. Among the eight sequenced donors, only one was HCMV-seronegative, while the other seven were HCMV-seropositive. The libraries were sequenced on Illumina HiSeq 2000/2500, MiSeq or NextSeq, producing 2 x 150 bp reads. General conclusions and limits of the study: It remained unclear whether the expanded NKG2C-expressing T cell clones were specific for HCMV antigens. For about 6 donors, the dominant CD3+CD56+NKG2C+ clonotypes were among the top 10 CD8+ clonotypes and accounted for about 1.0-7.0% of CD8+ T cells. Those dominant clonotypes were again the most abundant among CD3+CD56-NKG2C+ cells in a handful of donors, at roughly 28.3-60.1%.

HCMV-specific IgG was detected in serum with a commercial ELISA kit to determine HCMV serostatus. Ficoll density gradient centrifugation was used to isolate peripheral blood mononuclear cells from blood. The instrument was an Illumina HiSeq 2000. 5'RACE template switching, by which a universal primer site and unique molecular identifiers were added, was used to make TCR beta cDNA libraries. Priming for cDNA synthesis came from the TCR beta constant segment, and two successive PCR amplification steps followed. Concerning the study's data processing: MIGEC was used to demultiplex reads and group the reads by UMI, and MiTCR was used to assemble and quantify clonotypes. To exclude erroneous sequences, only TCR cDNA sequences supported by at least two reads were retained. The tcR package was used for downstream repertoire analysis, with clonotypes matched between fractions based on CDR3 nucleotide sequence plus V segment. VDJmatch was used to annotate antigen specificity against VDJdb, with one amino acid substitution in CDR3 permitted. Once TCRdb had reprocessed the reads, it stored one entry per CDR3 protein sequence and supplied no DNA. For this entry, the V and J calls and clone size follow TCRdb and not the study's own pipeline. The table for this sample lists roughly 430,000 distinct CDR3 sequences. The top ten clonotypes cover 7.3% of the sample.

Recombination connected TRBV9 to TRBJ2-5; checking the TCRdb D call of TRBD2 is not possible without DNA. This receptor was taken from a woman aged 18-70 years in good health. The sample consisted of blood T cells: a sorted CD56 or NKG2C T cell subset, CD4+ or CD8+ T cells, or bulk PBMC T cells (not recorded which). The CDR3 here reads CASSVGHGLAGETQYF.